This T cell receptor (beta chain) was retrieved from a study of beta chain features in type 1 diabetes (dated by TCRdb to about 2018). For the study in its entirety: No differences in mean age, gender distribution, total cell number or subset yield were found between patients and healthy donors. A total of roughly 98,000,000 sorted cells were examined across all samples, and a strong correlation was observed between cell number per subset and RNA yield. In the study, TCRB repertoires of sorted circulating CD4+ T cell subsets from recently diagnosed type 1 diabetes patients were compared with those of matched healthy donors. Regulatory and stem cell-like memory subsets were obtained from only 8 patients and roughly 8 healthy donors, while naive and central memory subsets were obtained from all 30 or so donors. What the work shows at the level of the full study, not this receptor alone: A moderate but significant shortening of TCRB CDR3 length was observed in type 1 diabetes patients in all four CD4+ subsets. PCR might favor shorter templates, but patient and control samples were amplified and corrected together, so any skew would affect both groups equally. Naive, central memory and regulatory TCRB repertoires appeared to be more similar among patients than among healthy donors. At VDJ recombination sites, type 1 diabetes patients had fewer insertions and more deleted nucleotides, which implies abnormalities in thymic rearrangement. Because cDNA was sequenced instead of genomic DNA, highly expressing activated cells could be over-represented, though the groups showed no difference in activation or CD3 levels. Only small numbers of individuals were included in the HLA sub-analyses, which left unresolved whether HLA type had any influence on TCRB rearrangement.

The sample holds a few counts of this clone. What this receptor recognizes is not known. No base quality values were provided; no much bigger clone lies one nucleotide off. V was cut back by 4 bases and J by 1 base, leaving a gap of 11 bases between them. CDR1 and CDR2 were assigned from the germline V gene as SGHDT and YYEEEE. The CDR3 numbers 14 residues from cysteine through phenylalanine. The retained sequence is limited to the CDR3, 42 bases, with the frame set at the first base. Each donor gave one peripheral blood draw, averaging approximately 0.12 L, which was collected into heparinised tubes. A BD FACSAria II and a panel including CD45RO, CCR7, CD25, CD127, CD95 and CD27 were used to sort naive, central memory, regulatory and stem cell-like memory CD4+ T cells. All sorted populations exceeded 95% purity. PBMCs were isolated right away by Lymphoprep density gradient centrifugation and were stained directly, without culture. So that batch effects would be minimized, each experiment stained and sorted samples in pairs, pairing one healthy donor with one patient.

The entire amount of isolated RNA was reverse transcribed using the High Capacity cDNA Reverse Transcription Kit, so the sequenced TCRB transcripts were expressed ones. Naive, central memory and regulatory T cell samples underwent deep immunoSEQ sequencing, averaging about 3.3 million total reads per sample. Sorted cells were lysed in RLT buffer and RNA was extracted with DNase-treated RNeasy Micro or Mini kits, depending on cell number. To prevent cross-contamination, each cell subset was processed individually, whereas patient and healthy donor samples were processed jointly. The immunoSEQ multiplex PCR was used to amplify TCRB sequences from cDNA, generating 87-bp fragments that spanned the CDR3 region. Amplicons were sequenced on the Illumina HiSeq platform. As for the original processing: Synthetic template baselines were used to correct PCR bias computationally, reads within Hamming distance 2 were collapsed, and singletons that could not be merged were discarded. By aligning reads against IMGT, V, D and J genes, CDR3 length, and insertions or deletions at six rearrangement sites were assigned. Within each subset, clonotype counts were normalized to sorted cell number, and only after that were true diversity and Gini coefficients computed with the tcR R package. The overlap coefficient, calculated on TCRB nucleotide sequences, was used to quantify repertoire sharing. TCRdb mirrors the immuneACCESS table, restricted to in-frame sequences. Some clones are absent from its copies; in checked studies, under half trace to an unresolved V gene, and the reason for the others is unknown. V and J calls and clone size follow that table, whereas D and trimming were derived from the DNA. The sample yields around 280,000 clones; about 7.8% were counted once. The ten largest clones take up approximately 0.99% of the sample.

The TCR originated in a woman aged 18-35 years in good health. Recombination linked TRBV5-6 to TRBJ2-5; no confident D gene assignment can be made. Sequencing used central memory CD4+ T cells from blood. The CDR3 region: CASSIGPTQETQYF. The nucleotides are TGTGCCAGCAGCATCGGACCTACCCAAGAGACCCAGTACTTC.